What follows describes a single T cell receptor (beta chain). Looked up from germline, CDR1 is SGHTS and CDR2 is YDEGEE. The CDR3 contains 14 residues. The germline V and J ends were trimmed by 5 bases and 0 bases, with 9 bases remaining between them. The entry originates in a study of shared clonotypes between healthy human individuals. Using immunoSEQ multiplex PCR, the repertoire was profiled, and TCRdb retains in-frame clones only, with some absent. The table has more than 2 million clones, approximately 94% seen once. This sequence joins TRBV5-8 and TRBJ2-1; D is ambiguous. The sequenced sample was naive CD4+ T cells sorted from blood. Subset described: CD45RA+ positively selected. This TCR derives from a man younger than 30 in good health. The CDR3 DNA reads TGTGCCAGCAGTATTAGGAGCTCCTACAATGAGCAGTTCTTC. Translation gives CASSIRSSYNEQFF.